The T cell receptor (beta chain) described here comes from a study of T cell responses to AZD1222 COVID-19 vaccine. This CDR3 is built from 13 residues. Germline loops: CDR1 SGHDN, CDR2 FVKESK. Trimming shortened V by 4 bases and J by 5 bases, and 12 bases separated the two germline ends. Assay used: immunoSEQ multiplex PCR; TCRdb lists only in-frame clones, some missing. Of about 130,000 clones listed, about 80% were seen once; the top ten hold roughly 4.3%. As for this clone: The antigen remains unidentified.

Findings and caveats of the study: All repertoire sampling was performed exclusively after the peak T cell response.

The chain joins TRBV14 to TRBJ2-7; TRBD2 is a possible D gene (6 bases). Sequencing used peripheral blood, obtained on day 0 of AZD1222 vaccination. This clonotype was sampled from an adult in good health. CDR3 protein: CASSPRPGDEQYF. CDR3 bases: TGTGCCAGCAGCCCCAGGCCGGGGGACGAGCAGTACTTC.